Given below is one TCR beta chain in context. This specimen comes from a study of cytomegalovirus exposure and HLA in healthy donors. Per germline, CDR1 SNHLY and CDR2 FYNNEI. This CDR3 comprises 15 residues. Trimming cost V 1 base and J 0 bases; bases outside gene matches: 1. The assay was immunoSEQ multiplex PCR, and TCRdb's table has in-frame clones only and misses some. The sample consists of more than 100,000 clones, roughly 88% of them appearing once. Sequenced material: PBMCs. The receptor comes from a woman aged 18-29 years in good health and CMV-seropositive. The chain employs TRBV2 and TRBJ2-5, with 8 bases lining up with TRBD2. The CDR3 DNA reads as TGTGCCAGCAGTGAAGAGCGGGGGAACCAAGAGACCCAGTACTTC. It codes for CASSEERGNQETQYF.